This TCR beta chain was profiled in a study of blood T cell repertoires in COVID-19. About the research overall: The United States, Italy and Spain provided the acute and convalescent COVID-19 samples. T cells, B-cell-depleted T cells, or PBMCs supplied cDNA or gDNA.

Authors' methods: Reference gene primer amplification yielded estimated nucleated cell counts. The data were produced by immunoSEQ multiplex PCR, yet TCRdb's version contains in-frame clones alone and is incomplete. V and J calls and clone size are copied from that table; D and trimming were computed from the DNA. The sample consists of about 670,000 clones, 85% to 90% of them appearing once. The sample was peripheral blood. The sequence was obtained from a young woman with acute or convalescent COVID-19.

The DNA of the CDR3 is TGTGCCAGCAGCGTGGGGAGCGCCGGGGGATCCTATGGCTACACCTTC. Amino acids: CASSVGSAGGSYGYTF. The chain is built from TRBV9 and TRBJ1-2; D possibly corresponds to TRBD1 (5 bases). Germline-derived CDR1 and CDR2 are SGDLS and YYNGEE. The CDR3 length is 16 residues. The V gene lost 2 bases and the J gene lost 4 bases, with 18 bases spanning the gap.